The 27 T cell receptor beta chains in this list originate from one sample, sequenced in a study of T-cell memory formation after mild COVID-19. TCRdb passed the 5' RACE reads through MiXCR, listing each CDR3 protein once. The table records some 440,000 distinct CDR3 sequences, around a quarter of them present only once. Specimen: PBMCs or a T cell subset sorted from them (not recorded which). These receptors were obtained from an adult woman who had mild COVID-19 (a few samples of this study predate the infection). Cell type and time point are not known.

The rearrangement uses TRBV7-2 and TRBJ2-1; 10 nucleotides match TRBD2. J lost 9 bases, V lost 6 bases, and 8 bases had no gene match. Germline V gene sequence: CDR1 SGHTA, CDR2 FQGNSA. The CDR3 spans 14 residues. As DNA, the CDR3 is TGTGCCAGCAGAACTAGCGGGGCTAACACTGAGCAGTTCTTC. Amino acids: CASRTSGANTEQFF.

The table lists this clonotype with a few counts. The chain carries TRBV11-2 and TRBJ2-4, with 9 positions matching TRBD1. This CDR3 has 13 residues. From germline, CDR1 is SGHAT and CDR2 FQNNGV. After removal of 2 bases from V and 15 bases from J, the junction contained 8 bases not matched to a gene. DNA of the CDR3: TGTGCCAGCAGCTTACCGGACGGACAGGGGCTGTACTTC. Protein: CASSLPDGQGLYF.

This clonotype came up a few times. This sequence joins TRBV14 and TRBJ2-2, with D possibly being TRBD1 (5 bases). V dropped 3 bases and J dropped 7 bases, with 18 bases sitting between them. CDR3 length: 16 amino acids. CDR1 SGHDN and CDR2 FVKESK come from the germline V gene. Here the CDR3 reads CASSHLMTALGGELFF. In DNA form, the CDR3 reads TGTGCCAGCAGCCACTTGATGACAGCGTTAGGCGGGGAGCTGTTTTTT.

Only a few counts were recorded for this clonotype. V and J are TRBV5-1 and TRBJ2-2; TRBD1 is a possible D gene (6 bases). CDR1 and CDR2 (germline): SGHRS, YFSETQ. The CDR3 consists of 13 residues. The V end was cut by 0 bases, the J end by 6 bases, with 6 bases between. The CDR3 here is CASSLGQAGELFF. The CDR3 nucleotides read TGCGCCAGCAGCTTGGGACAGGCCGGGGAGCTGTTTTTT.

The V and J genes are TRBV20-1 and TRBJ2-1, with 9 nucleotides matching TRBD2. V gave up 3 bases and J gave up 7 bases; unmatched junction bases: 19. This CDR3 spans 18 amino acids. The germline V gene encodes CDR1 DFQATT and CDR2 SNEGSKA (reference sequence). CDR3 residues: CSARNGLPTSGRRNEQFF. CDR3 coding DNA: TGCAGTGCTAGGAACGGCCTACCTACTAGCGGGCGCCGGAATGAGCAGTTCTTC.

The rearrangement uses TRBV12-3 or TRBV12-4 and TRBJ1-1; weak D call: TRBD1 (6 bases). The CDR3 is 12 amino acids. Trimming cost V 2 bases and J 10 bases, with 11 bases left between them. The CDR3 DNA reads as TGTGCCAGCAGTTTAACCCAGGGGAGAGCTTTCTTT. Translated, it gives CASSLTQGRAFF.

About this clonotype: A junction end diverges from the germline sequence, so it may reflect a read error. This chain joins TRBV27 and TRBJ2-1; maybe TRBD1 (5 bases). There are 16 residues in the CDR3. CDR1 and CDR2 (germline): MNHEY, SMNVEV (reference sequence). The CDR3 loop is CASRTDLIGSSNEQFF. The DNA for the CDR3 is TGTGCCAGCAGGACAGACCTAATAGGGTCCTCCAATGAGCAGTTCTTC.

This sequence joins TRBV9 and TRBJ2-7, with D hard to call. Germline CDR1 SGDLS, CDR2 YYNGEE. The CDR3 length is 12 residues. The V end lost 0 bases, the J end lost 6 bases, and 7 bases lay between the germline ends. The CDR3 is CASSVGETEQYF. CDR3 nucleotides: TGTGCCAGCAGCGTAGGCGAAACCGAGCAGTACTTC.

This clonotype was counted only a few times. The CDR3 DNA follows: TGTGCCAGCAGTTACTGGGCGGGGAAAAACACTGAAGCTTTCTTT. Its translation: CASSYWAGKNTEAFF. The gene calls are TRBV6-2 or TRBV6-3 and TRBJ1-1; D ambiguous. Germline V gene data show CDR1 as MNHEY and CDR2 as SVGEGT. Trimming pared 1 base from V and 2 bases from J, leaving 11 bases between. This CDR3 region has 15 residues.

In its sample, this clonotype was seen a few times. The V gene is TRBV5-5, the J gene TRBJ2-2; a possible D gene is TRBD2 (5 bases). Germline V gene sequence: CDR1 SGHKS, CDR2 YYEKEE (reference sequence). The length of the CDR3 is 15 residues. The V and J ends lost 4 bases and 1 base respectively, with 11 bases between them. This CDR3 reads CASSVNGVNTGELFF. Here the CDR3 DNA reads TGTGCCAGCAGCGTAAACGGGGTGAACACCGGGGAGCTGTTTTTT.

The chain has TRBV20-1 and TRBJ1-3; D not certain. V lost 5 bases and J 0 bases, leaving 17 bases between the germline ends. CDR3 length: 16 amino acids. Looked up from germline, CDR1 is DFQATT and CDR2 is SNEGSKA (reference sequence). The CDR3 spells CSAGIGEASSGNTIYF. The CDR3 bases are TGCAGTGCTGGGATCGGAGAGGCCAGCTCTGGAAACACCATATATTTT.

The CDR3 sequence: CASSPGTAWSYEQYF. The DNA of the CDR3 is TGTGCCAGCAGCCCCGGGACAGCCTGGTCCTACGAGCAGTACTTC. The rearrangement joins TRBV7-2 to TRBJ2-7; 7 bases fit TRBD1. The CDR3 runs 15 residues. Trimming cost V 5 bases and J 1 base; bases outside gene matches: 8. Germline V lookup: CDR1 SGHTA, CDR2 FQGNSA. The full variable domain, rest sourced from reference TRBV7-2 and TRBJ2-7, is GAGVSQSPSNKVTEKGKDVELRCDPISGHTALYWYRQSLGQGLEFLIYFQGNSAPDKSGLPSDRFSAERTGGSVSTLTIQRTQQEDSAVYLCASSPGTAWSYEQYFGPGTRLTVT.

This clonotype has more than one count but fewer than ten. The J gene is TRBJ2-2, the V gene TRBV7-8; D remains unclear. The CDR3 is made up of 12 amino acids. Deletions cut 2 bases from V and 7 bases from J, with 5 bases between. Germline CDR1 is SGHVS and CDR2 is FQNEAQ. This CDR3 is CASSLSIGELFF. CDR3 sequence (DNA): TGTGCCAGCAGCTTATCAATCGGGGAGCTGTTTTTT.

V and J are TRBV30 and TRBJ2-5; possible D gene TRBD2, 6 bases. There are 13 residues in the CDR3. Germline loops: CDR1 GTSNPN, CDR2 SVGIG (reference sequence). Trimming removed 2 bases at V and 5 bases at J, with 12 bases between. In DNA form, the CDR3 reads TGTGCCTGGAGTTACGGAGGGGTCGAGACCCAGTACTTC. This sequence encodes CAWSYGGVETQYF.

V usage is TRBV12-3 or TRBV12-4 and J usage is TRBJ1-2; TRBD1 is a possible D gene (5 bases). This CDR3 region has 14 residues. V lost 6 bases and J lost 2, with 13 bases in between. CDR3 in DNA: TGTGCCAGCAGCAGAGGGACGGTAAACTATGGCTACACCTTC. Protein sequence: CASSRGTVNYGYTF.

The chain joins TRBV12-3 or TRBV12-4 to TRBJ2-2; D is unclear. V lost 3 bases and J lost 4, with 9 bases in between. The CDR3 is 14 residues long. The chain's CDR3 is CASSFSVVTGELFF. CDR3 sequence (DNA): TGTGCCAGCAGTTTTTCGGTGGTCACCGGGGAGCTGTTTTTT.

The V and J genes are TRBV10-3 and TRBJ2-1; 12 nucleotides match TRBD2. The length of the CDR3 is 15 residues. Germline V gene sequence: CDR1 ENHRY, CDR2 SYGVKD. V trimming: 3 bases; J trimming: 8 bases; junction bases outside the gene matches: 5. The CDR3 here is CAISDPGLAGYEQFF. The CDR3 DNA is TGTGCCATCAGTGACCCGGGACTAGCGGGCTATGAGCAGTTCTTC.

This clonotype was detected only a few times. The chain joins TRBV29-1 to TRBJ2-1, with 9 bases fitting TRBD1. The CDR3 extends over 14 amino acids. The germline V gene encodes CDR1 SQVTM and CDR2 ANQGSEA. V lost 7 bases and J lost 5; bases outside the gene matches: 9. The CDR3 coding sequence is TGCAGCGCCGAGGGACAGGGCCCGCACAATGAGCAGTTCTTC. Its protein is CSAEGQGPHNEQFF.

This clonotype turned up a few times. This chain links TRBV5-6 with TRBJ1-4, with TRBD1 matching over 7 bases. With V trimmed by 5 bases and J by 1 base, 5 bases remained unmatched. The CDR3 covers 15 residues. From germline, CDR1 is SGHDT and CDR2 YYEEEE. CDR3 sequence reads: CASSRQGLTNEKLFF. In DNA, the CDR3 is TGTGCCAGCAGTCGACAGGGCTTAACTAATGAAAAACTGTTTTTT. Full variable domain (missing parts from reference TRBV5-6 and TRBJ1-4): DAGVTQSPTHLIKTRGQQVTLRCSPKSGHDTVSWYQQALGQGPQFIFQYYEEEERQRGNFPDRFSGHQFPNYSSELNVNALLLGDSALYLCASSRQGLTNEKLFFGSGTQLSVL.

This clonotype has just a few counts. This chain connects TRBV5-1 to TRBJ2-7; 13 bases agree with TRBD2. With 3 bases clipped from V and 5 bases from J, the junction kept 5 bases outside the gene matches. The length of the CDR3 is 15 residues. Germline values: CDR1 SGHRS, CDR2 YFSETQ. The CDR3 is CASSWGLAGTNEQYF. In DNA form, the CDR3 reads TGCGCCAGCAGCTGGGGACTAGCGGGGACGAACGAGCAGTACTTC.

This clonotype turned up a few times. The chain joins TRBV10-2 to TRBJ2-7, with 7 nucleotides matching TRBD2. Germline CDR1 and CDR2: WSHSY and SAAADI. The CDR3 sequence is 14 residues long. Losses at the gene ends were 7 bases for V and 0 bases for J; bases not matched to a gene: 6. The CDR3 sequence is CASMRLADSYEQYF. The DNA for the CDR3 is TGCGCCAGCATGAGGCTAGCGGACTCCTACGAGCAGTACTTC.

Comment on this clonotype: One end of the junction does not line up with germline, which may come from a read error. The chain uses TRBV5-5 and TRBJ1-5; 9 nucleotides line up with TRBD1. This CDR3 comprises 17 residues. The germline V gene encodes CDR1 SGHKS and CDR2 YYEKEE (reference sequence). The CDR3 DNA reads as TGTGCCAGCAGCTCGGGACAGGGAGTGGGGTCAGGTCAGCCACAGCATTTT. This sequence encodes CASSSGQGVGSGQPQHF. Together with reference TRBV5-5 and TRBJ1-5, the CDR3 gives the full variable domain: DAGVTQSPTHLIKTRGQQVTLRCSPISGHKSVSWYQQVLGQGPQFIFQYYEKEERGRGNFPDRFSARQFPNYSSELNVNALLLGDSALYLCASSSGQGVGSGQPQHFGDGTRLSIL.

J is TRBJ2-1 and V is TRBV6-5, with D uncertain. The germline V gene encodes CDR1 MNHEY and CDR2 SVGAGI. The CDR3 length is 13 residues. Deletions cut 2 bases from V and 9 bases from J, with 11 bases between. The CDR3, as DNA: TGTGCCAGCAGTTACGGTCGGTTCACTGAGCAGTTCTTC. It codes for CASSYGRFTEQFF.

V gene TRBV2 combines with J gene TRBJ2-2, with 7 bases matching TRBD2. With 7 bases clipped from V and 6 bases from J, the junction kept 8 bases outside the gene matches. The CDR3 loop spans 14 amino acids. Germline CDR1 reads SNHLY; CDR2 reads FYNNEI. CDR3 coding DNA: TGTGCCAGCATCGGACTAGAATTCGCCGGGGAGCTGTTTTTT. Encoded protein: CASIGLEFAGELFF.

This clonotype occurred a few times. The CDR3 DNA sequence: TGTGCCACCAGTGACGGGGCCGCATCCTACAATGAGCAGTTCTTC. Residues: CATSDGAASYNEQFF. The V gene is TRBV24-1, the J gene TRBJ2-1, with D perhaps given as TRBD1 or TRBD2 (5 bases each). The CDR3 has 15 residues. CDR1 and CDR2 (germline): KGHDR, SFDVKD. The V end was cut by 4 bases, the J end by 1 base, with 10 bases between.

The chain employs TRBV15 and TRBJ1-1; D may be TRBD1 (5 bases). Germline loops: CDR1 LNHNV, CDR2 YYDKDF (reference sequence). This CDR3 has 15 residues. V was cut by 0 bases and J by 1 base, with 9 bases left in between. CDR3 in amino acids: CATSRERGTNTEAFF. The CDR3 DNA is TGTGCCACCAGCAGAGAAAGGGGCACGAACACTGAAGCTTTCTTT.

The chain is built from TRBV24-1 and TRBJ2-1; D might be TRBD1 or TRBD2, each matching 7 bases. CDR3 length: 16 amino acids. Germline CDR1 KGHDR, CDR2 SFDVKD. V was clipped by 2 bases and J by 11 bases, with 21 bases between them. CDR3 in amino acids: CATSDYTGTAGQQQFF. The CDR3 DNA follows: TGTGCCACCAGTGATTACACCGGGACAGCGGGACAACAGCAGTTCTTC.